The rows below give T cell receptor beta chains drawn from one sample of a study of shared clonotypes between healthy human individuals. Libraries were prepared by immunoSEQ multiplex PCR; TCRdb keeps only in-frame clonotypes and omits some of them. The sample yields 1.4 million or so clones, approximately 98.5% seen once. Source material: naive CD4+ T cells sorted from blood. These TCRs come from a man aged 30 to 39 in good health. The CDR3 runs from the conserved cysteine through the conserved F or W. The D gene is left open where the match is weak. Size tells how often a clone was seen (once, few, many) or the class of an expanded clone, and some rows leave it out.

TRBV5-1	NA	TRBJ2-7	TRBD1	CASRAGGTSYEQYF	TGCGCCAGCAGGGCAGGGGGAACCTCCTACGAGCAGTACTTC
TRBV10-2	NA	TRBJ1-2	NA	CASSVSFSPTQYQGNYGYTF	TGCGCCAGCAGTGTTTCCTTTTCCCCGACCCAGTATCAGGGGAACTATGGCTACACCTTC
TRBV7-2	NA	TRBJ2-5	TRBD1	CASSRDRPNHYF	TGTGCCAGCAGCCGGGACAGACCGAATCATTACTTC
TRBV7-2	NA	TRBJ2-5	NA	CASSLNRETQYF	TGTGCCAGCAGCTTAAACCGAGAGACCCAGTACTTC
TRBV9	NA	TRBJ2-1	NA	CASSTRWGSLHNEQFF	TGTGCCAGCAGCACTCGGTGGGGGAGTCTTCACAATGAGCAGTTCTTC
TRBV5-1	NA	TRBJ1-4	NA	CASSPFPDTTNEKLFF	TGCGCCAGCAGCCCTTTTCCAGATACAACTAATGAAAAACTGTTTTTT
TRBV19	NA	TRBJ1-2	TRBD1	CASSLRPQGAANYGYTF	TGTGCCAGTAGTCTCCGGCCACAGGGGGCAGCTAACTATGGCTACACCTTC
TRBV30	NA	TRBJ2-5	NA	CAVTQTGPYQETQYF	TGTGCCGTAACACAGACAGGCCCGTACCAAGAGACCCAGTACTTC
TRBV9	NA	TRBJ2-1	TRBD2	CASSREGDSYNEQFF	TGTGCCAGCAGCCGGGAGGGAGACTCCTACAATGAGCAGTTCTTC
TRBV28	NA	TRBJ2-1	NA	CASSLRVSNEQFF	TGTGCCAGCAGTTTGAGAGTGAGCAATGAGCAGTTCTTC
TRBV15	NA	TRBJ1-2	NA	CATSRDLTPGGYTF	TGTGCCACCAGCAGAGATCTGACCCCCGGGGGCTACACCTTC
TRBV2	NA	TRBJ1-1	TRBD1	CASSEDGDRGRGTEAFF	TGTGCCAGCAGTGAGGATGGAGACAGGGGAAGAGGAACTGAAGCTTTCTTT
TRBV27	NA	TRBJ2-1	NA	CASSPPQLGDNEQFF	TGTGCCAGCAGTCCCCCCCAACTCGGGGACAATGAGCAGTTCTTC
TRBV5-1	few	TRBJ2-1	NA	CASSFNNEQFF	TGCGCCAGCAGCTTCAACAATGAGCAGTTCTTC
TRBV4-1	NA	TRBJ2-7	NA	CASSERPQWSEQYF	TGCGCCAGCAGCGAAAGGCCACAGTGGAGCGAGCAGTACTTC
TRBV6-1	NA	TRBJ1-3	NA	CASSDMGSYSHF	TGTGCCAGCAGTGATATGGGGTCCTATTCCCATTTT
TRBV18	NA	TRBJ1-5	NA	CASSPPGRGSNQPQHF	TGTGCCAGCTCACCCCCCGGCAGGGGCTCTAATCAGCCCCAGCATTTT
TRBV4-3	NA	TRBJ2-5	TRBD2	CASSQDLGLAGPQETQYF	TGCGCCAGCAGCCAAGATCTTGGACTAGCGGGACCCCAAGAGACCCAGTACTTC
TRBV10-1	NA	TRBJ2-1	NA	CASSESYGDEQFF	TGCGCCAGCAGTGAGTCGTACGGGGATGAGCAGTTCTTC
TRBV4-1	NA	TRBJ1-2	TRBD1	CASSQARTGWNYGYTF	TGCGCCAGCAGCCAAGCCCGGACAGGGTGGAACTATGGCTACACCTTC
TRBV5-1	NA	TRBJ1-1	NA	CASREAAGANTEAFF	TGCGCCAGCAGAGAAGCAGCAGGGGCGAACACTGAAGCTTTCTTT
TRBV27	NA	TRBJ1-1	NA	CASSPTPVNTEAFF	TGTGCCAGCAGTCCAACCCCAGTGAACACTGAAGCTTTCTTT
TRBV6-5	NA	TRBJ2-1	TRBD2	CASSYSGLAGNEQFF	TGTGCCAGCAGTTACTCAGGACTAGCGGGCAATGAGCAGTTCTTC
TRBV2	NA	TRBJ1-1	NA	CASNGAGTPAEAFF	TGTGCCAGCAACGGGGCAGGAACCCCAGCTGAAGCTTTCTTT
TRBV5-1	NA	TRBJ2-2	NA	CASRAGTPGTGELFF	TGCGCCAGCAGAGCTGGTACCCCGGGCACCGGGGAGCTGTTTTTT
TRBV7-9	NA	TRBJ2-1	NA	CASSYRPPSSYNEQFF	TGTGCCAGCAGCTATCGACCGCCTAGCTCCTACAATGAGCAGTTCTTC
TRBV9	NA	TRBJ1-2	NA	CASSADRPNYGYTF	TGTGCCAGCAGCGCCGACAGGCCCAACTATGGCTACACCTTC
TRBV15	NA	TRBJ1-1	NA	CATSSGQITEAFF	TGTGCCACCAGCAGCGGACAGATCACTGAAGCTTTCTTT
TRBV29-1	NA	TRBJ1-1	NA	CSVVGPAMNTEAFF	TGCAGCGTTGTGGGACCTGCCATGAACACTGAAGCTTTCTTT
TRBV29-1	NA	TRBJ2-1	TRBD1	CSVAPGQLFAEQFF	TGCAGCGTTGCCCCGGGACAGTTATTCGCTGAGCAGTTCTTC
TRBV5-1	NA	TRBJ2-1	TRBD1	CASSRQGAGDEQFF	TGCGCCAGCAGCAGACAGGGGGCTGGTGATGAGCAGTTCTTC
TRBV5-1	NA	TRBJ2-6	NA	CASSLHISGANVLTF	TGCGCCAGCAGCTTGCACATATCTGGGGCCAACGTCCTGACTTTC
TRBV14	NA	TRBJ1-2	NA	CASRATGSSANYGYTF	TGTGCCAGCAGGGCAACCGGCAGTTCAGCTAACTATGGCTACACCTTC
TRBV6-5	NA	TRBJ1-2	NA	CASSSLGRYTF	TGTGCCAGCAGTTCGCTTGGCCGTTACACCTTC
TRBV5-1	NA	TRBJ2-2	NA	CASSKGAPGELFF	TGCGCCAGCAGCAAAGGGGCCCCCGGGGAGCTGTTTTTT
TRBV29-1	NA	TRBJ1-1	NA	CSVEEFADTEAFF	TGCAGCGTTGAGGAGTTTGCGGACACTGAAGCTTTCTTT
TRBV5-1	NA	TRBJ2-7	TRBD2	CASSLRTSAYYEQYF	TGCGCCAGCAGCTTGCGGACTAGCGCGTACTACGAGCAGTACTTC
TRBV28	NA	TRBJ1-2	TRBD1	CASSLDRVLLGYTF	TGTGCCAGCAGTTTGGACAGGGTTCTGCTTGGCTACACCTTC
TRBV5-1	NA	TRBJ1-1	TRBD1	CASSLWQGVAEAFF	TGCGCCAGCAGCTTGTGGCAGGGGGTAGCCGAAGCTTTCTTT
TRBV28	NA	TRBJ1-1	NA	CASSPMLVGNTEAFF	TGTGCCAGCAGCCCCATGTTAGTCGGGAACACTGAAGCTTTCTTT
TRBV9	NA	TRBJ2-1	NA	CASSVAMHNEQFF	TGTGCCAGCAGCGTAGCTATGCACAATGAGCAGTTCTTC
TRBV12-5	NA	TRBJ2-3	NA	CASGLVLNSRADTQYF	TGTGCTAGTGGTTTGGTACTTAACAGTCGCGCAGATACGCAGTATTTT
TRBV25-1	NA	TRBJ2-3	TRBD2	CASSGRATDTQYF	TGTGCCAGTAGCGGGAGGGCCACAGATACGCAGTATTTT